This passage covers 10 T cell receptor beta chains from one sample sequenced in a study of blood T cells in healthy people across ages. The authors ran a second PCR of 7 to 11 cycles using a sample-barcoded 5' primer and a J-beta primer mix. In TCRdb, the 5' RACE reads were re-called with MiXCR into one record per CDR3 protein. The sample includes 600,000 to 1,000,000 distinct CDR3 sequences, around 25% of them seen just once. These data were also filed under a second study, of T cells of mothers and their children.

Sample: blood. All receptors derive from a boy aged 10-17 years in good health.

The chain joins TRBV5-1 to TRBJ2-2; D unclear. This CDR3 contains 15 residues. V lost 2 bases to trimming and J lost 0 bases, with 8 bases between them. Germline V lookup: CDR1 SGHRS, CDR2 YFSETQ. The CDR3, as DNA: TGCGCCAGCAGCTTCCTCAGTTCGAACACCGGGGAGCTGTTTTTT. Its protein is CASSFLSSNTGELFF.

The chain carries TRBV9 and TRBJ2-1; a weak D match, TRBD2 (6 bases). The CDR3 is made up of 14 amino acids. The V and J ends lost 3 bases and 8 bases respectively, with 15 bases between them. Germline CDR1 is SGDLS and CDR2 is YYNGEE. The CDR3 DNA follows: TGTGCCAGCAGCGGGGGGGTGATGGGGCATGAGCAGTTCTTC. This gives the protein CASSGGVMGHEQFF.

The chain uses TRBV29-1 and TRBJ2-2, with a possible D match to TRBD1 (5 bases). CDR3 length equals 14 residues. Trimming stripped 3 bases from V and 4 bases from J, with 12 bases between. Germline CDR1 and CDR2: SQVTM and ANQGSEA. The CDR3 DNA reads TGCAGCGTTGATTTCGGCCAGGGCACCGGGGAGCTGTTTTTT. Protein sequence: CSVDFGQGTGELFF.

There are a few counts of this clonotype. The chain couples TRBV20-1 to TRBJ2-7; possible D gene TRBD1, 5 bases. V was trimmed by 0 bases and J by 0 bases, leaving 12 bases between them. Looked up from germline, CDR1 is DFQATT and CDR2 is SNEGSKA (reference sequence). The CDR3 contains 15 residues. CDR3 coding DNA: TGCAGTGCTAGAGAAAGGGGAATGGCCTCCTACGAGCAGTACTTC. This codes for CSARERGMASYEQYF.

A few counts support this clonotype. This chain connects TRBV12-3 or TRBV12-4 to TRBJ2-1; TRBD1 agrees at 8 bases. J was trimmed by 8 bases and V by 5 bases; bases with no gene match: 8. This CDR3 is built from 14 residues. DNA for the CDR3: TGTGCCAGCAGTCCCCGGACAGGGAAACATGAGCAGTTCTTC. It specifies CASSPRTGKHEQFF.

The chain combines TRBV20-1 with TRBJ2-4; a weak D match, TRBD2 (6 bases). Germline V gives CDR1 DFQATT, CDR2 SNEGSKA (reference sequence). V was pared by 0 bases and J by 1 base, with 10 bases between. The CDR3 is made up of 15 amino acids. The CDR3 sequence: CSAREGGQAKNIQYF. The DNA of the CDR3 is TGCAGTGCTAGAGAGGGAGGTCAGGCCAAAAACATTCAGTACTTC.

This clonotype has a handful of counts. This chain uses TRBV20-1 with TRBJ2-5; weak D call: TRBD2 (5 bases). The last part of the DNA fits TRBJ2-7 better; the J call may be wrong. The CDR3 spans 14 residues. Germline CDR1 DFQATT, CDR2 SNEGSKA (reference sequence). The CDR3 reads CSAIRPRASYEQYF. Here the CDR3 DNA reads TGCAGTGCCATTAGGCCGCGGGCCTCCTACGAGCAGTACTTC.

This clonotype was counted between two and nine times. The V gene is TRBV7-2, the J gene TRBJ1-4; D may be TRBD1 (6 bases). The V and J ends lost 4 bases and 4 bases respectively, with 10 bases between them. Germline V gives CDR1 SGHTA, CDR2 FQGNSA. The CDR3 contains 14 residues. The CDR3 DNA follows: TGTGCCAGCAGCTCCAGGGGAAATAATGAAAAACTGTTTTTT. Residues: CASSSRGNNEKLFF.

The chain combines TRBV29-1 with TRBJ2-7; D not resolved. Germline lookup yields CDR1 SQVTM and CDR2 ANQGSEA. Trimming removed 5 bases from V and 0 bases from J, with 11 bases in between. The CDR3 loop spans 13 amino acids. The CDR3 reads CSVQRINSYEQYF. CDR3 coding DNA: TGCAGCGTTCAACGGATCAACTCCTACGAGCAGTACTTC.

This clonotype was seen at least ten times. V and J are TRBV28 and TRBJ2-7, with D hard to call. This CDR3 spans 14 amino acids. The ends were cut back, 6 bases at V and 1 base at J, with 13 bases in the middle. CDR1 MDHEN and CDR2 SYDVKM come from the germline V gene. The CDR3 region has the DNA TGTGCCAGCAGCTTAGGTGATTATTCCTACGAGCAGTACTTC. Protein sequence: CASSLGDYSYEQYF.